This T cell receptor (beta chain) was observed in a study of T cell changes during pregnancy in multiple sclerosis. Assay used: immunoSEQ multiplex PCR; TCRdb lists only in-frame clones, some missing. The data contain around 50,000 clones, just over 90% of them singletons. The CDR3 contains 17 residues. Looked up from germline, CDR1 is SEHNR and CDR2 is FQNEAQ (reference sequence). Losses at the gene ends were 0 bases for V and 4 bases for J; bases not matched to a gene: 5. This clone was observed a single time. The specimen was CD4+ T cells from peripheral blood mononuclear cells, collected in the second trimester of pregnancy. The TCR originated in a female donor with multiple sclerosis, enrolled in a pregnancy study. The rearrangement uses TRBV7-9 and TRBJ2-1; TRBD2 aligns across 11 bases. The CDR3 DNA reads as TGTGCCAGCAGCTTAGCCGAGACTAGCGGGAAATACAATGAGCAGTTCTTC. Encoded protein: CASSLAETSGKYNEQFF.